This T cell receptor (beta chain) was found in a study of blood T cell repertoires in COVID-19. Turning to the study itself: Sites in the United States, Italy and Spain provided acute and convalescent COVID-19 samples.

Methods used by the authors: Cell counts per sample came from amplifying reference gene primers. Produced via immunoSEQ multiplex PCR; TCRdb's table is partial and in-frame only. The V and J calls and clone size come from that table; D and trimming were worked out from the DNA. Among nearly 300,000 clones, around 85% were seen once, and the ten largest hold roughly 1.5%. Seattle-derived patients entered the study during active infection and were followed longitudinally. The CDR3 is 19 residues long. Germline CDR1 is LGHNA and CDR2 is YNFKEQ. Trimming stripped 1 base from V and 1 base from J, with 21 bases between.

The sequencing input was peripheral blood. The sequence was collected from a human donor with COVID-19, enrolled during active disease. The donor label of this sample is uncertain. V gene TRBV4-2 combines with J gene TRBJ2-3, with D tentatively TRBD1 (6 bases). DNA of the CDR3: TGTGCCAGCAGCCAAGCCCAGGGCGCCCTAGGGGGTCGCACAGATACGCAGTATTTT. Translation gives CASSQAQGALGGRTDTQYF.